A single sample gave rise to the 25 T cell receptor beta chains below, sequenced in a study of beta chain features in type 1 diabetes. Every bit of the isolated RNA underwent reverse transcription, so sequencing read expressed TCRB transcripts. Sequencing was performed with immunoSEQ multiplex PCR; in TCRdb, only in-frame clones are kept and a portion is missing. The table includes 150,000 to 170,000 clones, under 13% detected once. These TCRs' antigens remain unknown. Overall study findings and caveats: Moderately but significantly shorter TCRB CDR3s were found in Type 1 diabetes patients in all four CD4+ subsets.

Sequencing was carried out using central memory CD4+ T cells from blood. The source is a young man with type 1 diabetes.

There are a few counts of this clone. This chain connects TRBV7-2 to TRBJ1-2; D gene ambiguous. Trimming stripped 3 bases from V and 3 bases from J, with 5 bases between. The CDR3 totals 12 residues. Germline CDR1 SGHTA, CDR2 FQGNSA. CDR3 sequence: CASSFSDYGYTF. The DNA of the CDR3 is TGTGCCAGCAGCTTTAGCGACTATGGCTACACCTTC. The full variable domain, its missing parts supplied by reference TRBV7-2 and TRBJ1-2, is GAGVSQSPSNKVTEKGKDVELRCDPISGHTALYWYRQSLGQGLEFLIYFQGNSAPDKSGLPSDRFSAERTGGSVSTLTIQRTQQEDSAVYLCASSFSDYGYTFGSGTRLTVV.

In this sample, this clone turned up a few times. The genes are TRBV28 and TRBJ2-3, with 8 nucleotides matching TRBD2. This CDR3 is 15 amino acids long. Germline V gene sequence: CDR1 MDHEN, CDR2 SYDVKM. V was pared by 6 bases and J by 5 bases, with 10 bases of the junction left unmatched. The CDR3 loop is CASSLSGNQVDTQYF. The CDR3 coding sequence is TGTGCCAGCAGCCTTAGCGGGAATCAAGTAGATACGCAGTATTTT.

This clone was recorded at least ten times. V is TRBV29-1 and J is TRBJ2-7, with 9 bases aligning to TRBD1. The germline V gene has CDR1 SQVTM and CDR2 ANQGSEA. The CDR3 sequence is 16 residues long. V shed 5 bases and J 6 bases; nucleotides not matched to a gene: 17. DNA for the CDR3: TGCAGCGTTCGAGGGACAGGGTCATCGGCTACGCGCGAGCAGTACTTC. It yields the protein CSVRGTGSSATREQYF.

This rearrangement joins TRBV19 to TRBJ2-7; D is perhaps TRBD1 (7 bases). The V gene lost 5 bases and the J gene lost 0 bases, with 14 bases spanning the gap. This CDR3 has 15 residues. Germline V gene data show CDR1 as LNHDA and CDR2 as SQIVND (reference sequence). The CDR3 bases are TGTGCCAGTAGTCCGGGGGACAGTCGCTCCTACGAGCAGTACTTC. The encoded protein is CASSPGDSRSYEQYF. The full variable domain, its missing parts supplied by reference TRBV19 and TRBJ2-7, is DGGITQSPKYLFRKEGQNVTLSCEQNLNHDAMYWYRQDPGQGLRLIYYSQIVNDFQKGDIAEGYSVSREKKESFPLTVTSAQKNPTAFYLCASSPGDSRSYEQYFGPGTRLTVT.

The V gene is TRBV25-1, the J gene TRBJ2-4; weak D call: TRBD2 (5 bases). The CDR3 spans 14 residues. In germline, CDR1 is MGHDK, CDR2 SYGVNS. Trimming removed 6 bases from V and 6 bases from J, with 15 bases in between. CDR3 protein: CASRSDLEGNIQYF. The DNA for the CDR3 is TGTGCCAGCAGATCCGATCTTGAGGGAAACATTCAGTACTTC.

This clone turned up a few times. V gene TRBV7-2 combines with J gene TRBJ2-1; maybe TRBD1 (6 bases). In germline, CDR1 is SGHTA, CDR2 FQGNSA. This CDR3 comprises 15 residues. The V gene lost 1 base and the J gene lost 8 bases, with 15 bases spanning the gap. The CDR3: CASSLDPQGKDEQFF. The DNA of the CDR3 is TGTGCCAGCAGCTTAGACCCCCAGGGGAAGGATGAGCAGTTCTTC.

In this sample, this clone turned up a few times. The chain employs TRBV4-2 and TRBJ2-7; no clear D gene. The CDR3 has 15 amino acids. Germline V gives CDR1 LGHNA, CDR2 YNFKEQ. The ends were cut back, 4 bases at V and 7 bases at J, with 20 bases in the middle. In DNA, the CDR3 is TGTGCCAGCAGCCCGAGTCGGAGCCTTAATGGGGAGCAGTACTTC. Translating it yields CASSPSRSLNGEQYF.

The J gene is TRBJ1-5, the V gene TRBV18, with TRBD1 matching over 8 bases. In germline, CDR1 is KGHSH, CDR2 LQKENI. Trimming at V came to 2 bases and at J to 1 base, leaving 1 base not matched to a gene. The CDR3 is 15 residues long. The CDR3 DNA follows: TGTGCCAGCTCACCATCAGGGGGCAGCAATCAGCCCCAGCATTTT. It encodes CASSPSGGSNQPQHF.

The sample holds many counts of this clone. The chain uses TRBV7-9 and TRBJ1-5, with D perhaps TRBD1 (6 bases). Trimming shortened V by 4 bases and J by 2 bases, and 12 bases separated the two germline ends. Germline V CDR1 and CDR2: SEHNR, FQNEAQ (reference sequence). The CDR3 extends over 15 amino acids. CDR3 nucleotide sequence: TGTGCCAGCAGCTCAGGGGCCCGGGGCAATCAGCCCCAGCATTTT. It is translated as CASSSGARGNQPQHF.

The chain recombines TRBV4-2 with TRBJ2-1; 9 bases match TRBD2. This CDR3 comprises 16 residues. CDR1 is LGHNA, CDR2 YNFKEQ, per germline. With 5 bases clipped from V and 0 bases from J, the junction kept 5 bases outside the gene matches. The CDR3 region has the DNA TGTGCCAGCAGCACCGGGACTAGCAACTCCTACAATGAGCAGTTCTTC. This encodes CASSTGTSNSYNEQFF.

This clone was detected only a few times. Other DNA sequences in the sample encode the same CDR3. CDR3 residues: CASSWGQGKYTGELFF. DNA of the CDR3: TGTGCCAGCAGTTGGGGACAGGGAAAGTACACCGGGGAGCTGTTTTTT. This rearrangement joins TRBV27 to TRBJ2-2, with 9 positions matching TRBD1. CDR3 length equals 16 residues. V shed 4 bases, J shed 3 bases, and the junction held 6 bases outside the gene matches. The germline V gene encodes CDR1 MNHEY and CDR2 SMNVEV (reference sequence).

This clone has more than one count but fewer than ten. The V gene is TRBV28, the J gene TRBJ2-1, with TRBD1 as a possible D gene (5 bases). V lost 6 bases, J lost 10 bases, and 19 bases lay in between. The germline CDR1 and CDR2 sequences are MDHEN and SYDVKM. CDR3 size: 14 residues. The CDR3 DNA is TGTGCCAGCAGCTCTAGGACACGTCCGAGGGAGCAGTTCTTC. Protein: CASSSRTRPREQFF.

A few counts support this clone. The chain links TRBV10-3 to TRBJ2-5; 7 nucleotides agree with TRBD1. Per germline, CDR1 ENHRY and CDR2 SYGVKD. This CDR3 spans 12 amino acids. Germline trimming cut 10 bases from V and 5 bases from J; bases unmatched to any gene: 7. CDR3 residues: CATGQELETQYF. Here the CDR3 DNA reads TGTGCCACCGGACAGGAATTGGAGACCCAGTACTTC.

The CDR3 loop reads CASSPYGGYTDTQYF. The CDR3 DNA reads as TGTGCCAGCAGCCCCTACGGCGGGTACACAGATACGCAGTATTTT. The chain combines TRBV7-9 with TRBJ2-3, with D perhaps TRBD2 (5 bases). V was cut by 5 bases and J by 2 bases, with 14 bases left in between. Germline-derived CDR1 and CDR2 are SEHNR and FQNEAQ (reference sequence). The CDR3 runs 15 residues.

The chain's CDR3 is CASSLVPSGSDTQYF. CDR3 bases: TGTGCCAGCAGCTTAGTCCCTAGCGGGAGTGATACGCAGTATTTT. The V call is TRBV7-2, the J call TRBJ2-3; 10 bases line up with TRBD2. The CDR3 is 15 amino acids. The V segment lost 1 base and the J segment 6 bases; nucleotides outside the gene matches: 4. Germline values: CDR1 SGHTA, CDR2 FQGNSA. Full variable domain (remainder filled in from reference TRBV7-2 and TRBJ2-3): GAGVSQSPSNKVTEKGKDVELRCDPISGHTALYWYRQSLGQGLEFLIYFQGNSAPDKSGLPSDRFSAERTGGSVSTLTIQRTQQEDSAVYLCASSLVPSGSDTQYFGPGTRLTVL.

This clone was picked up a small number of times. The chain has TRBV5-1 and TRBJ2-7, with no clear D. Germline V gene lookup returns CDR1 SGHRS and CDR2 YFSETQ. V was pared by 2 bases and J by 0 bases, with 15 bases between. The CDR3 loop spans 16 amino acids. The CDR3 DNA follows: TGCGCCAGCAGCTTTGGTCCGGAAAGGAGCTCCTACGAGCAGTACTTC. It is translated as CASSFGPERSSYEQYF.

This clone was observed a few times. The chain carries TRBV6-6 and TRBJ2-3; possibly TRBD2 for D (5 bases). Trimming shortened V by 6 bases and J by 14 bases, and 12 bases separated the two germline ends. The CDR3 covers 10 residues. Germline loops: CDR1 MNHNY, CDR2 SVGAGI (reference sequence). As DNA, the CDR3 is TGTGCCAGCAGGGAAATCGAGGGGTATTTT. It specifies CASREIEGYF.

In its sample, this clone was seen a few times. The chain has TRBV23-1 and TRBJ2-6, with D perhaps matching TRBD1 (5 bases). TRBV23-1 qualifies as an ORF whose function is uncertain. Trimming stripped 4 bases from V and 0 bases from J, with 16 bases between. This CDR3 contains 18 residues. CDR3 protein: CASSLLTVLLSGANVLTF. CDR3 nucleotides: TGCGCCAGCAGTCTCCTGACAGTTCTCCTCTCTGGGGCCAACGTCCTGACTTTC.

The chain links TRBV7-2 to TRBJ2-1, with TRBD1 as a possible D gene (6 bases). The CDR3 has 16 amino acids. Trimming took 1 base from V and 2 from J, leaving 12 bases between them. The germline V gene encodes CDR1 SGHTA and CDR2 FQGNSA. The CDR3 here is CASSLVSGQTYNEQFF. The CDR3 DNA sequence: TGTGCCAGCAGCTTAGTATCCGGACAGACCTACAATGAGCAGTTCTTC.

This clone showed up just a few times. The chain links TRBV7-2 to TRBJ2-7; D not resolved. CDR3 length equals 13 residues. V dropped 4 bases and J dropped 6 bases, with 13 bases sitting between them. Germline CDR1 SGHTA, CDR2 FQGNSA. CDR3 sequence: CASSSRELGEQYF. In DNA form, the CDR3 reads TGTGCCAGCAGCTCACGTGAACTCGGCGAGCAGTACTTC. The variable domain in full, with the rest retrieved from reference TRBV7-2 and TRBJ2-7, is GAGVSQSPSNKVTEKGKDVELRCDPISGHTALYWYRQSLGQGLEFLIYFQGNSAPDKSGLPSDRFSAERTGGSVSTLTIQRTQQEDSAVYLCASSSRELGEQYFGPGTRLTVT.

This rearrangement joins TRBV11-3 to TRBJ1-1; D gene ambiguous. V gave up 0 bases and J gave up 10 bases, with 12 bases separating them. CDR1 is SGHNT and CDR2 is YENEEA in the germline V gene. The CDR3 has 13 amino acids. CDR3 coding DNA: TGTGCCAGCAGCTTAGATCCATCCGCGGCAGCTTTCTTT. It encodes CASSLDPSAAAFF.

This clone has only one observation. V gene TRBV6-6 combines with J gene TRBJ1-2, with a weak D call TRBD1 (6 bases). The CDR3 is 15 residues long. V shed 10 bases and J shed 3 bases, with 21 bases lying between them. The germline V gene has CDR1 MNHNY and CDR2 SVGAGI (reference sequence). The CDR3 reads CATEVLDSSDYGYTF. The CDR3, as DNA: TGTGCCACCGAGGTGCTGGACAGTTCCGACTATGGCTACACCTTC.

The CDR3 bases are TGCGCCAGCAGCTCCCTTGAGGCTAGCACAGATACGCAGTATTTT. Protein product: CASSSLEASTDTQYF. V and J are TRBV5-1 and TRBJ2-3; D is unresolved. Germline V gives CDR1 SGHRS, CDR2 YFSETQ. This CDR3 has 15 residues. V was clipped by 3 bases and J by 0 bases, with 11 bases between them.

This clone has just a few counts. The V gene is TRBV5-1, the J gene TRBJ1-1, with TRBD1 identical over 7 bases. After removal of 5 bases from V and 8 bases from J, the junction contained 3 bases not matched to a gene. This CDR3 region has 11 residues. Germline lookup yields CDR1 SGHRS and CDR2 YFSETQ. CDR3 DNA sequence: TGCGCCAGCAGGCAACAGGGGGAAGCTTTCTTT. Translating gives CASRQQGEAFF.

This chain joins TRBV25-1 and TRBJ2-1; 10 nucleotides match TRBD2. V lost 2 bases, J lost 15 bases, and 7 bases stayed unmatched. Germline V gene lookup returns CDR1 MGHDK and CDR2 SYGVNS. This CDR3 region has 13 residues. CDR3 DNA sequence: TGTGCCAGCAGTGAAGAGGCTAGCGGGAGAAGGTTCTTC. Translated, it gives CASSEEASGRRFF.